This T cell receptor (beta chain) originates from a study of CDR3 diversity in severe acne. On this clonotype: It is likely a read error, because the conserved phenylalanine at the end of the CDR3 is missing. The DNA is omitted, as the CDR3 cannot be located on it reliably, and the CDR3 follows TCRdb's listing.

Using its own MiXCR run on the PCR reads, TCRdb lists one record per CDR3 protein. This sample has tens of thousands of distinct CDR3 sequences; 45% to 55% occur once, and the top ten carry 11%. The receptor comes from a male donor with severe acne vulgaris. The sequencing input was blood.

CDR3 loop: CASRAGDRGRY. The chain is built from TRBV6-5 and TRBJ1-4; no DNA check was done on the table's D call, TRBD1. The length of the CDR3 is 11 amino acids, counting both ends. Germline values: CDR1 MNHEY, CDR2 SVGAGI.